Following are 6 T cell receptor beta chains from one sample sequenced in a study of blood T cell repertoires in COVID-19. The repertoire was sequenced with immunoSEQ multiplex PCR; TCRdb's copy has only in-frame clones and lacks some. The repertoire holds 200,000 to 250,000 clones, around nine tenths seen once, with around 1.7% in the top ten. The sample comprised peripheral blood. The receptor set was obtained from a woman aged 60 to 75 who had recovered from COVID-19.

This chain uses TRBV5-1 with TRBJ2-1; 8 bases fit TRBD1. The trim removed 4 bases at V and 7 bases at J, leaving 7 bases unmatched. Germline CDR1 and CDR2: SGHRS and YFSETQ. The CDR3 is 14 amino acids. CDR3 loop: CASSQWTGRNEQFF. CDR3 DNA sequence: TGCGCCAGCAGCCAATGGACAGGGCGGAATGAGCAGTTCTTC.

The V and J genes are TRBV11-2 and TRBJ2-1, with 13 bases fitting TRBD2. Trimming removed 4 bases from V and 0 bases from J; junction bases left unmatched: 6. This CDR3 has 18 amino acids. Germline V gene data show CDR1 as SGHAT and CDR2 as FQNNGV. CDR3 loop: CASSSPGLAGTSYNEQFF. CDR3 DNA sequence: TGTGCCAGCAGCTCTCCGGGACTAGCGGGGACCTCCTACAATGAGCAGTTCTTC.

The chain recombines TRBV10-3 with TRBJ2-5, with 8 positions matching TRBD1. J gave up 5 bases and V 3 bases, and 5 bases lay outside the gene matches. CDR1 and CDR2 (germline): ENHRY, SYGVKD. CDR3 length: 14 amino acids. The CDR3 nucleotides are TGTGCCATCAGTGAAGGACAGGGAACGGAGACCCAGTACTTC. Translated: CAISEGQGTETQYF.

The V gene is TRBV29-1, the J gene TRBJ1-2, with D hard to call. V lost 5 bases and J 2 bases, leaving 12 bases between the germline ends. The CDR3 is 13 amino acids. Germline V gives CDR1 SQVTM, CDR2 ANQGSEA. The CDR3 DNA follows: TGCAGCGTTATGGAGGGAACAAACTATGGCTACACCTTC. This sequence encodes CSVMEGTNYGYTF.

The V and J genes are TRBV19 and TRBJ1-1, with D unresolved. The CDR3 has 11 residues. The germline V gene encodes CDR1 LNHDA and CDR2 SQIVND (reference sequence). The germline V and J ends were trimmed by 2 bases and 7 bases, with 5 bases remaining between them. CDR3 nucleotides: TGTGCCAGTAGTATATTTCGTGAAGCTTTCTTT. Its translation: CASSIFREAFF.

The chain couples TRBV3-1 (or the pseudogene TRBV3-2) to TRBJ2-5; perhaps TRBD2 as D (5 bases). CDR3 length: 15 amino acids. Germline V CDR1 and CDR2: LGHDT, YNNKEL (reference sequence). Trimming left V 4 bases short and J 2 bases short, with 14 bases between. The chain's CDR3 is CASSLKVSGQETQYF. In nucleotides, the CDR3 is TGTGCCAGCAGCCTAAAGGTGTCGGGACAAGAGACCCAGTACTTC.